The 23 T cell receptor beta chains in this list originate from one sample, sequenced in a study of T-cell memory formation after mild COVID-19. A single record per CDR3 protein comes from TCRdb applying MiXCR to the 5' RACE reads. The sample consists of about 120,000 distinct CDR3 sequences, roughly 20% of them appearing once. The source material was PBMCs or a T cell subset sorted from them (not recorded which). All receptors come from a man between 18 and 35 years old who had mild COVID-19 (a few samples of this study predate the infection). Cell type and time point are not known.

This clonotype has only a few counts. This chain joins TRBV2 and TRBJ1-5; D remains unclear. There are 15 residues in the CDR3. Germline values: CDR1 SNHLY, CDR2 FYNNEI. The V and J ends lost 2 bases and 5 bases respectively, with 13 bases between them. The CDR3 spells CASSERETNHQPQHF. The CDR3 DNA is TGTGCCAGCAGTGAAAGAGAGACAAATCATCAGCCCCAGCATTTT.

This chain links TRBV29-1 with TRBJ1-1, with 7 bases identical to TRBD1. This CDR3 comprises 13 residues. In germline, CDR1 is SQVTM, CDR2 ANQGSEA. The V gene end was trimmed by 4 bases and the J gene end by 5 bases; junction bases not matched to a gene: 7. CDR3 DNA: TGCAGCGTTGTTCAACAGGGGAGGACTGAAGCTTTCTTT. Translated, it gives CSVVQQGRTEAFF.

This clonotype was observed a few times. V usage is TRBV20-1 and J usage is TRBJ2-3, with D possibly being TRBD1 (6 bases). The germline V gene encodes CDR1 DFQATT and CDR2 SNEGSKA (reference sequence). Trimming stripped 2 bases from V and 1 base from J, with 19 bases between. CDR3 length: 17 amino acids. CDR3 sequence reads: CSARPFDRTRRTDTQYF. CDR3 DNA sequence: TGCAGTGCTAGACCATTCGACAGGACTCGGCGCACAGATACGCAGTATTTT.

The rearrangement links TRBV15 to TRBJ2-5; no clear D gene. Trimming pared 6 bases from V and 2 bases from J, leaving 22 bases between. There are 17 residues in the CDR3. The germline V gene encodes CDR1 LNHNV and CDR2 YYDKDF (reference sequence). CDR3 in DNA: TGTGCCACCAGTCCCGGGCGCAGCCGCCTTGTACAAGAGACCCAGTACTTC. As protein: CATSPGRSRLVQETQYF.

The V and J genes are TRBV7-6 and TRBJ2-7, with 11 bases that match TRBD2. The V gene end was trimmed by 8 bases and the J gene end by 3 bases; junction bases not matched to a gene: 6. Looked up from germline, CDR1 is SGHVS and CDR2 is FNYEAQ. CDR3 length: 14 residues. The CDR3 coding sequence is TGTGCCAGCGGCCCGGGACTAGCGGACTACGAGCAGTACTTC. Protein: CASGPGLADYEQYF.

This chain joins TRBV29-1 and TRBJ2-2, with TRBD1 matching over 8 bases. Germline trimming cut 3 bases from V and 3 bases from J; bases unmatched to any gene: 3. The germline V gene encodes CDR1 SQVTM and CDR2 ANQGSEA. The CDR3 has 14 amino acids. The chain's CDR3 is CSVDPTGDTGELFF. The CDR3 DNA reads TGCAGCGTTGACCCGACAGGGGACACCGGGGAGCTGTTTTTT.

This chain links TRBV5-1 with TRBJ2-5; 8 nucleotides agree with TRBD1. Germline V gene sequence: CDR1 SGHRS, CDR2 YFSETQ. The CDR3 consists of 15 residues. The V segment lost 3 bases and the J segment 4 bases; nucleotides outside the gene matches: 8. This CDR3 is CASSSGRGRGETQYF. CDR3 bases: TGCGCCAGCAGCTCTGGCAGGGGGCGAGGAGAGACCCAGTACTTC.

The CDR3 region has the DNA TGTGCCAGCAGTCCCTGGGACGAACCCACTAGCACAGATACGCAGTATTTT. Translation: CASSPWDEPTSTDTQYF. The J gene is TRBJ2-3, the V gene TRBV6-2 or TRBV6-3; D possibly matches TRBD1 or TRBD2 (5 bases each). The CDR3 extends over 17 amino acids. Germline CDR1 reads MNHEY; CDR2 reads SVGEGT. The V gene lost 5 bases and the J gene lost 0 bases, with 18 bases spanning the gap.

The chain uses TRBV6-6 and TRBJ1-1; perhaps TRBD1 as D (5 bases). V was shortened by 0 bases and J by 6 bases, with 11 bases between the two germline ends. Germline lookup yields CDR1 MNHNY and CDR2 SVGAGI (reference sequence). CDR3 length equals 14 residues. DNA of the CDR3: TGTGCCAGCAGTTACTCGAGGGGTCTATCTGAAGCTTTCTTT. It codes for CASSYSRGLSEAFF.

In nucleotides, the CDR3 is TGTGCCAGCAGCCCTGACAGGGGGGACGAGCAGTACTTC. Its translation is CASSPDRGDEQYF. V usage is TRBV12-3 or TRBV12-4 and J usage is TRBJ2-7; 9 bases are a match to TRBD1. With V trimmed by 6 bases and J by 5 bases, 5 bases remained unmatched. The CDR3 runs to 13 residues.

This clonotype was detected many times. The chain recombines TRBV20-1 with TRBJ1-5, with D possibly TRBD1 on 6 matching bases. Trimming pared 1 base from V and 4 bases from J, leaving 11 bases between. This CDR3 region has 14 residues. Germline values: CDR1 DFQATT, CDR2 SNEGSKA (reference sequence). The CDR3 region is CSARALQGNQPQHF. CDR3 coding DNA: TGCAGTGCTAGAGCCCTCCAGGGGAATCAGCCCCAGCATTTT.

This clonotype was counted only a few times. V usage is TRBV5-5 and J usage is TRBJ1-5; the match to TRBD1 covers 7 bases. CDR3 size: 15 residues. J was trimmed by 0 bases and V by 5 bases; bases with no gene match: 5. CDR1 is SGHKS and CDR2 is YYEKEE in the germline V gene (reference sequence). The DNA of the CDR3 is TGTGCCAGCAGTTTGAACAGGGGTAGCAATCAGCCCCAGCATTTT. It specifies CASSLNRGSNQPQHF.

The CDR3 coding sequence is TGTGCCAGCAGCGCCACTGAACTGACAGATACGCAGTATTTT. It is translated as CASSATELTDTQYF. This chain links TRBV5-6 with TRBJ2-3; no firm D call. CDR3 length: 14 residues. The V end lost 4 bases, the J end lost 3 bases, and 12 bases lay between the germline ends. The germline CDR1 and CDR2 sequences are SGHDT and YYEEEE.

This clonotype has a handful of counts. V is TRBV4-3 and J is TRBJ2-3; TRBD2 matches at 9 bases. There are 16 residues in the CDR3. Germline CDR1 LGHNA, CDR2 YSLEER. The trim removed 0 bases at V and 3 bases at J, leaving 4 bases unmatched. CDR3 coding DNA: TGCGCCAGCAGCCAAGATCCTAGCGGGGATACAGATACGCAGTATTTT. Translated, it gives CASSQDPSGDTDTQYF.

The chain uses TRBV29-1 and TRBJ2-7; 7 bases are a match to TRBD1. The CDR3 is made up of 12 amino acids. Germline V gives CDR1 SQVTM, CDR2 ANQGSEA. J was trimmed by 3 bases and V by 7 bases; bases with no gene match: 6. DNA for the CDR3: TGCAGCGCCCGGGACAGCTACTACGAGCAGTACTTC. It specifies CSARDSYYEQYF.

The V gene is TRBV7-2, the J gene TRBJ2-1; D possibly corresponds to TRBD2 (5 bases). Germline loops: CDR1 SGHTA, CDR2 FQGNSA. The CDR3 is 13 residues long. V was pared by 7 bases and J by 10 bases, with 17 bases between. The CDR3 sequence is CASKVSGFGEQFF. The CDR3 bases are TGTGCCAGCAAGGTCTCGGGGTTCGGAGAGCAGTTCTTC.

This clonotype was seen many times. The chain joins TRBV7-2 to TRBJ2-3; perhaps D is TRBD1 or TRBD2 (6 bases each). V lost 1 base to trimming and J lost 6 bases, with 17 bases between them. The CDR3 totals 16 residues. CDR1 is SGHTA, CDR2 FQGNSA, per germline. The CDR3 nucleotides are TGTGCCAGCAGCTTAGTAAGGGCGCTAGGGGGGGATACGCAGTATTTT. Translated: CASSLVRALGGDTQYF.

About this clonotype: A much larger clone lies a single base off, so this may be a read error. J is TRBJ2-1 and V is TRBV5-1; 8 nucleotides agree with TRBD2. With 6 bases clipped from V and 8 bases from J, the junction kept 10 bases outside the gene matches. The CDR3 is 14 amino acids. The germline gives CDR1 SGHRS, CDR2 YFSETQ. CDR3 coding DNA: TGCGCCAGCATGGACCGGGGGGGCCTCGATGAGCAGTTCTTC. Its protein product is CASMDRGGLDEQFF. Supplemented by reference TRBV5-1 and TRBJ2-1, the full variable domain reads KAGVTQTPRYLIKTRGQQVTLSCSPISGHRSVSWYQQTPGQGLQFLFEYFSETQRNKGNFPGRFSGRQFSNSRSEMNVSTLELGDSALYLCASMDRGGLDEQFFGPGTRLTVL.

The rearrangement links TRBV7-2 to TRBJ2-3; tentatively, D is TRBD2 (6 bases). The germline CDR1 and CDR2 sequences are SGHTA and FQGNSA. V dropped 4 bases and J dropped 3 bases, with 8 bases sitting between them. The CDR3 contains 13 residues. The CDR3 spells CASSYGTTDTQYF. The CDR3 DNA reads TGTGCCAGCAGCTACGGGACTACAGATACGCAGTATTTT.

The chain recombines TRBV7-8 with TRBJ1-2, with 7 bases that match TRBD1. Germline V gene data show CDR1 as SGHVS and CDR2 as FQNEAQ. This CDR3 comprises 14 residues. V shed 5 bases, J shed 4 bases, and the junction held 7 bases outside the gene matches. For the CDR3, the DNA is TGTGCCAGCAGCCAGGACAGGACTTTCTATGGCTACACCTTC. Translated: CASSQDRTFYGYTF. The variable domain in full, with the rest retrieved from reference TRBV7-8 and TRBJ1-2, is GAGVSQSPRYKVAKRGQDVALRCDPISGHVSLFWYQQALGQGPEFLTYFQNEAQLDKSGLPSDRFFAERPEGSVSTLKIQRTQQEDSAVYLCASSQDRTFYGYTFGSGTRLTVV.

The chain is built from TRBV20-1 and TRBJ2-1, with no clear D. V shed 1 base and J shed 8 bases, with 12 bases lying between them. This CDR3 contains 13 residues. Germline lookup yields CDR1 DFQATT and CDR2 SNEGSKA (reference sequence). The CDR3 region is CSARGSRWYEQFF. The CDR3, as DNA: TGCAGTGCTAGAGGTTCTAGGTGGTATGAGCAGTTCTTC.

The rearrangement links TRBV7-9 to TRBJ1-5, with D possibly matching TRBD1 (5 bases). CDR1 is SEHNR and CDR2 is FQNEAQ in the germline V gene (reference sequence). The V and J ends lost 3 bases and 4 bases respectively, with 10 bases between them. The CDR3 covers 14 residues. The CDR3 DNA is TGTGCCAGCAGCTTTACAGGCAAAAATCAGCCCCAGCATTTT. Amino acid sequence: CASSFTGKNQPQHF.

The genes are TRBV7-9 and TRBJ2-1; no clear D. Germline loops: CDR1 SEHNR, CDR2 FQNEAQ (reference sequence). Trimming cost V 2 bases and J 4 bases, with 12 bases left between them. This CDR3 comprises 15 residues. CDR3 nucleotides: TGTGCCAGCAGCTTATTTGTAGCAGAATACAATGAGCAGTTCTTC. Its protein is CASSLFVAEYNEQFF.